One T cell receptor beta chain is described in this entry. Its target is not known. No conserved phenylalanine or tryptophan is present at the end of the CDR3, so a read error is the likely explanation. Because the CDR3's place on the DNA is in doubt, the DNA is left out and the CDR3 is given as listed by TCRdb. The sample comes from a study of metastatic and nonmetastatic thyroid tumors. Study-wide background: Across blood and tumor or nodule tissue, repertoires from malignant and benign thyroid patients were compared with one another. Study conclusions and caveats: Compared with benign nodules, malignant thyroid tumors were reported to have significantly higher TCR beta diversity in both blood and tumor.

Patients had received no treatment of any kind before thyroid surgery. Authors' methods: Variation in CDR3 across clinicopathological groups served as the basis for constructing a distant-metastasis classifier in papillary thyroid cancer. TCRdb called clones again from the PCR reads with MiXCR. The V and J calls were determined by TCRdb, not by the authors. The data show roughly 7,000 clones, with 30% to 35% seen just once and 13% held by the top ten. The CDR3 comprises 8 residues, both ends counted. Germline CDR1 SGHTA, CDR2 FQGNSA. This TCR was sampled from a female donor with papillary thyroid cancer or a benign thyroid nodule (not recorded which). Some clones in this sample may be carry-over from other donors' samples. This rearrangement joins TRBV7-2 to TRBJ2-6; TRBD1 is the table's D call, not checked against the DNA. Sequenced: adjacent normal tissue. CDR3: CASRRGPA.